Listed below are T cell receptor beta chains from one sample, sequenced in a study of metastatic and nonmetastatic thyroid tumors. TCRdb reanalyzed the PCR reads with MiXCR. The data contain under 30,000 clones, under 25% of them singletons. Sequences were obtained from blood. The receptors were gathered from a female donor with papillary thyroid cancer or a benign thyroid nodule (not recorded which). Some clones in this sample may be carry-over from other donors' samples. CDR3s include the opening cysteine and the closing phenylalanine or tryptophan. D genes are given only for firm matches. A clone size is listed for some rows: how often the clone was seen (once, few, many), or a class if it is expanded.

NA,TRBJ2-5,TRBV6-1,NA,TGTGCCAGCAGTCAGAGTCCCAAGGGGACCAAGTACTTC,CASSQSPKGTKYF
NA,TRBJ2-1,TRBV20-1,many,TGCAGTGCTAGACCCCATAGCGAGTCTGACAATGAGCAGTTCTTC,CSARPHSESDNEQFF
TRBD1,TRBJ1-1,TRBV6-1,many,TGTGCCAGCAGGGAGACAGGGTCTGAAGCTTTCTTT,CASRETGSEAFF
NA,TRBJ2-1,TRBV4-3,many,TGCGCCAGCAGCCAAGAGGGACTCCGCTTCGACAATGAGCAGTTCTTC,CASSQEGLRFDNEQFF
TRBD1,TRBJ1-4,TRBV18,many,TGTGCCAGCTCACCAGGACAGGTCGATGAAAAACTGTTTTTT,CASSPGQVDEKLFF
NA,TRBJ2-1,TRBV20-1,few,TGCAGTTCTTACTCGACAGGCCTAGCTGAGCAGTTCTTC,CSSYSTGLAEQFF
TRBD2,TRBJ2-5,TRBV9,many,TGTGCCAGCAGCGTGTCGGCTAGCGGACTGGGAGAGACCCAGTACTTC,CASSVSASGLGETQYF
NA,TRBJ1-2,TRBV11-2,many,TGTGCCAGCAGCCCGGGACTTTATGGCTACACCTTC,CASSPGLYGYTF
TRBD1,TRBJ2-5,TRBV29-1,many,TGCAGCGTGAGGGACAGCAAAGAGACCCAGTACTTC,CSVRDSKETQYF
TRBD1,TRBJ1-1,TRBV11-3,many,TGTGCCAGCAGCTGGACAGGGGGAGACTCCGGGACTGAAGCTTTCTTT,CASSWTGGDSGTEAFF
TRBD2,TRBJ2-1,TRBV12-3/TRBV12-4,few,TGTGCCAGCAGTTCTAGCGGAAGCTACAATAAGAAGTTCTTC,CASSSSGSYNKKFF
NA,TRBJ2-7,TRBV6-1,many,TGTGCCAGCAGTGGGACACAGAGCTCCTACGAGCAGTACTTC,CASSGTQSSYEQYF
NA,TRBJ2-3,TRBV7-9,many,TGTGCCAGCAGCTTAGCAGGGGGCACAGATACGCAGTATTTT,CASSLAGGTDTQYF
TRBD2,TRBJ2-7,TRBV12-3/TRBV12-4,medium-sized,TGTGCCAGCAACCCGGGACTAGTTACCTCCGAGCAGTACTTC,CASNPGLVTSEQYF
TRBD1,TRBJ2-5,TRBV4-1,many,TGCGCCAGCAGCCAAGAGGGGCTTGGACAGGGACGCGAGACCCAGTACTTC,CASSQEGLGQGRETQYF
NA,TRBJ2-3,TRBV9,many,TGTGCCAGCAGCATAGACGCCTCCACAGATACGCAGTATTTT,CASSIDASTDTQYF
TRBD2,TRBJ2-1,TRBV12-5,NA,TGTGCTAGTGGTTTGGGACTAGCTTGTTCCTACAATGAGCAGTTCTTC,CASGLGLACSYNEQFF
NA,TRBJ2-1,TRBV2,NA,TGCGCCAGCAGTGAAGGGTATCATGAGCAGTTCTTC,CASSEGYHEQFF
NA,TRBJ1-2,TRBV20-1,few,TGCAGTGCTGACATGGGCTATGGCTACACATTC,CSADMGYGYTF
NA,TRBJ2-2,TRBV12-3/TRBV12-4,many,TGTGCCAGTTCGGAGGGTTGGTTCAACACCGGGGAGCTGTTTTTT,CASSEGWFNTGELFF
NA,TRBJ2-5,TRBV6-2/TRBV6-3,NA,TGTGCCAGCAGTTACTGCGGCAGCCTACAAGAGACCCAGTACTTC,CASSYCGSLQETQYF
NA,TRBJ1-5,TRBV30,many,TGTGCCTGGAGTGAGTATAGCAATCAGCCCCAGCATTTT,CAWSEYSNQPQHF
TRBD1,TRBJ2-3,TRBV6-4,many,TGTGCCAGCAGTGATAAACAGGGGGCGACAGATACGCAGTATTTT,CASSDKQGATDTQYF
NA,TRBJ2-2,TRBV20-1,many,TGCAGTGCTAGAGCCCCCGGGGAGCTGTTTTTT,CSARAPGELFF
TRBD2,TRBJ2-1,TRBV6-4,few,TGTGCCAGCAGTGTAGGCGGGAGCACGAATGAGCAGTTCTTC,CASSVGGSTNEQFF
TRBD2,TRBJ2-4,TRBV3-1,NA,TGTGCCAGCAGTCCCGGGACTAGCGGAATAGCCAAAAACATTCAGTACTTC,CASSPGTSGIAKNIQYF
TRBD1,TRBJ1-3,TRBV4-1,NA,TGCGCCAGCAGCCAAGAGGGACAGGGGTTCTCTGGAAACACCATATATTTT,CASSQEGQGFSGNTIYF
NA,TRBJ1-1,TRBV19,many,TGTGCCAGTAGTATCTGGGGGCTGGACACTGAAGCTTTCTTT,CASSIWGLDTEAFF
NA,TRBJ1-2,TRBV19,NA,TGTGCCAGTAGTGTAACGGGGGTCGGCTACTCCTTC,CASSVTGVGYSF
NA,TRBJ2-2,TRBV9,many,TGTGCCAGCAGCCCACCCAGAAGGGTCGCCGGGGAGCTGTTTTTT,CASSPPRRVAGELFF
TRBD2,TRBJ2-1,TRBV25-1,many,TGTGCCAGCAGCGAGCGGACGGGGGGCAATGAGCAGTTCTTC,CASSERTGGNEQFF
TRBD2,TRBJ2-3,TRBV19,NA,TGTGCCAGTAGTATGGGGCCTAGCGGGAGTGATGTTACGCAGTCTTTT,CASSMGPSGSDVTQSF
NA,TRBJ1-6,TRBV5-5,many,TGTGCCAGCAGCTATAACAGCGGGATTTCACCCCTCCACTTT,CASSYNSGISPLHF
TRBD1,TRBJ1-5,TRBV2,many,TGTGCCAGCAGTCCCACCCCGACAGGGATCAATCAGCCCCAGCATTTT,CASSPTPTGINQPQHF
NA,TRBJ2-1,TRBV4-1,many,TGCGCCAGCAGTACCCCGCGCTCCATCTCCTACAATGAGCAGTTCTTC,CASSTPRSISYNEQFF
TRBD1,TRBJ2-3,TRBV6-5,many,TGTGCCAGCAGTTACGGGACAGGAGACACAGATACGCAGTATTTT,CASSYGTGDTDTQYF
TRBD1,TRBJ1-4,TRBV6-1,NA,TGTGCCAGCATAGGGCAGACAGGGATGATGGATGAAAAACTGTTTTTT,CASIGQTGMMDEKLFF
TRBD2,TRBJ2-5,TRBV4-1,many,TGCGCCAGCAGCCACCCCGGACTAGCGGGAGGGTTTGACCAAGAGACCCAGTACTTC,CASSHPGLAGGFDQETQYF
NA,TRBJ2-1,TRBV24-1,many,TGTGCCACCAGCGACCCAGGAGTATCGTATGAGCAGTTCTTC,CATSDPGVSYEQFF
NA,TRBJ2-1,TRBV20-1,NA,TGCAGTGCTAGAGATAGCGGGACAGTATACAATGAGCAGTTCTTC,CSARDSGTVYNEQFF